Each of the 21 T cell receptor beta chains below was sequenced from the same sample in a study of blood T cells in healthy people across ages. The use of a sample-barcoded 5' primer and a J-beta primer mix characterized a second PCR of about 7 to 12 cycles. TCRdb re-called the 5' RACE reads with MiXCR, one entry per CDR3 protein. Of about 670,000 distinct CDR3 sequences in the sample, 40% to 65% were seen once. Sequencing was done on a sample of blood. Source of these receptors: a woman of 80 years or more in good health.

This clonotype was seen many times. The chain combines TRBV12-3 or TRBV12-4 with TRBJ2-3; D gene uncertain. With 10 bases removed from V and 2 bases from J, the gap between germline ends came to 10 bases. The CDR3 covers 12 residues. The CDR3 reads CATGEDTDTQYF. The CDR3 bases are TGTGCCACCGGAGAGGACACAGATACGCAGTATTTT.

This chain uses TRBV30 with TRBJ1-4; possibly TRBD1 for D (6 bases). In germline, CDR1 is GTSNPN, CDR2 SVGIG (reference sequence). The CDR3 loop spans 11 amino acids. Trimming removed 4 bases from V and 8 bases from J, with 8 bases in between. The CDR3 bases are TGTGCCTGGACGGGGGGCGAAAAACTGTTTTTT. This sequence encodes CAWTGGEKLFF.

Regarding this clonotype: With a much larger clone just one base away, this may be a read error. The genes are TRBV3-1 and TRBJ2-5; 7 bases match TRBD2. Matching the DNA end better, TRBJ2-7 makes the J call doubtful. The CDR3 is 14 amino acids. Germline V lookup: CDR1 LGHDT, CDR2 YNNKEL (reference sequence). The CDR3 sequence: CASGASRGEGEQYF. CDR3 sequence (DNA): TGTGCCAGCGGCGCCTCGCGCGGGGAGGGCGAGCAGTACTTC.

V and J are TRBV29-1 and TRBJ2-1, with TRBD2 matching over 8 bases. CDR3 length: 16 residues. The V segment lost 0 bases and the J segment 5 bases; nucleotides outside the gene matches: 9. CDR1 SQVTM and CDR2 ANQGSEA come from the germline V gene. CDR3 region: CSVEDFLTSGDNEQFF. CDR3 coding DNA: TGCAGCGTTGAAGATTTCCTCACTAGCGGAGACAATGAGCAGTTCTTC.

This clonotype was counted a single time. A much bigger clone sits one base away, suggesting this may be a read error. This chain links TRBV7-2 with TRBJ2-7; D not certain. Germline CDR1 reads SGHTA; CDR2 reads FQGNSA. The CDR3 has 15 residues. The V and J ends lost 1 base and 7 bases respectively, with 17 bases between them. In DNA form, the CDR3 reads TGTGCCAGCAGCTTAGATAGCCCATCCTACAATGAGCAGTACTTC. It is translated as CASSLDSPSYNEQYF.

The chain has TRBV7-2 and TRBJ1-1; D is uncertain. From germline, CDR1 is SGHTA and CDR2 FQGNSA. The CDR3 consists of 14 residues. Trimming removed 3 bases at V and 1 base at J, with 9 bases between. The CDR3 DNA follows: TGTGCCAGCAGCTTTTACAGACCGAACACTGAAGCTTTCTTT. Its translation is CASSFYRPNTEAFF.

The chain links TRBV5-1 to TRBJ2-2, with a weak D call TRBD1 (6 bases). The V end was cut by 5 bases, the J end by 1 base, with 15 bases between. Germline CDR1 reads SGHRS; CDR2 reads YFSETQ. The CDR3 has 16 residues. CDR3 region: CASRSGHGGNTGELFF. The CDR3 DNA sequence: TGCGCCAGCAGGTCGGGACACGGAGGGAACACCGGGGAGCTGTTTTTT.

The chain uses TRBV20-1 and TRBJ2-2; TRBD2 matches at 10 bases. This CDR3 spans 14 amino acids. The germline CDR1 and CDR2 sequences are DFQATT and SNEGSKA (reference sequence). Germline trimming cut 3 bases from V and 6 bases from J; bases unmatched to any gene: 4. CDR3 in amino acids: CSARRLAGAGELFF. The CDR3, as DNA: TGCAGTGCTAGGAGGCTAGCGGGAGCCGGGGAGCTGTTTTTT.

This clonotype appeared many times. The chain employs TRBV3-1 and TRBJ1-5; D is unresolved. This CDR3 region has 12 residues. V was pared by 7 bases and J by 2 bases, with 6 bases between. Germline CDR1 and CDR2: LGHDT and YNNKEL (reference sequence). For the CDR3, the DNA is TGTGCCAGCAACGCCGGCAATCAGCCCCAGCATTTT. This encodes CASNAGNQPQHF.

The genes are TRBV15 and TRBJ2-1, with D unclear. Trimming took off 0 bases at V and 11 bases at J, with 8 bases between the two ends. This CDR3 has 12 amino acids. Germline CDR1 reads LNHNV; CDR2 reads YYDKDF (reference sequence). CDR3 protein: CATSRDSLKQFF. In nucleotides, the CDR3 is TGTGCCACCAGCAGAGATTCCCTAAAGCAGTTCTTC.

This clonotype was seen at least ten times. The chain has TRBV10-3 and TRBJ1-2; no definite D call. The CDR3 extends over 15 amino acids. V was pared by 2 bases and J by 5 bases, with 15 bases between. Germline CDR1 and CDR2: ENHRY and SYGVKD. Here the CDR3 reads CAISETSGREYGYTF. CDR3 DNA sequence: TGTGCCATCAGTGAGACCTCCGGGAGGGAGTATGGCTACACCTTC.

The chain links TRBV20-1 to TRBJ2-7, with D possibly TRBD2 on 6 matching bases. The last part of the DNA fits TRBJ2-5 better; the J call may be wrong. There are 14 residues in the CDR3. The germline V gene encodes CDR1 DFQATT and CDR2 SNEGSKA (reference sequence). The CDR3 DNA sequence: TGCAGTGCTAGAGCCCAACTAGCCACGGAGACCCAGTACTTC. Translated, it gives CSARAQLATETQYF.

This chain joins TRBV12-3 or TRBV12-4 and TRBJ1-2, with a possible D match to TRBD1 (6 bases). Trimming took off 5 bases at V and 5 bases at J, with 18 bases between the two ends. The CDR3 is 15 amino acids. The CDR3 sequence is CASSNRHGGLYGYTF. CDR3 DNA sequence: TGTGCCAGCAGTAACCGTCATGGGGGCCTGTATGGCTACACCTTC.

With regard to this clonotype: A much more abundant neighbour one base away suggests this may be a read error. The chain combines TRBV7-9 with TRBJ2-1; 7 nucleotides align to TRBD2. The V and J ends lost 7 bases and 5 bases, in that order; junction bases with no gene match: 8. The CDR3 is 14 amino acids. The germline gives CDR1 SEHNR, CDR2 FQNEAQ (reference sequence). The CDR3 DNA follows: TGTGCCAGCATCCCCAGCGGGGCCGACAATGAGCAGTTCTTC. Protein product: CASIPSGADNEQFF.

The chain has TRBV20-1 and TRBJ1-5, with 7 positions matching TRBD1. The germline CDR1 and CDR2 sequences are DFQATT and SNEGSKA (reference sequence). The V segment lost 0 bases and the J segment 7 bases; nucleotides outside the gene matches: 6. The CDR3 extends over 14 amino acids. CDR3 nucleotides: TGCAGTGCTAGAGATAGAACAGGGGAACAGCCCCAGCATTTT. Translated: CSARDRTGEQPQHF.

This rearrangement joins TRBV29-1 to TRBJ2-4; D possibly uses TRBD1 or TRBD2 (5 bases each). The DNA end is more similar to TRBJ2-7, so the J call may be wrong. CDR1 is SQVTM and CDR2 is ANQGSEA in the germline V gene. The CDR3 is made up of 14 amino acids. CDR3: CSAKQGPGTYEQYF. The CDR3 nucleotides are TGCAGCGCCAAGCAGGGACCCGGGACCTACGAGCAGTACTTC.

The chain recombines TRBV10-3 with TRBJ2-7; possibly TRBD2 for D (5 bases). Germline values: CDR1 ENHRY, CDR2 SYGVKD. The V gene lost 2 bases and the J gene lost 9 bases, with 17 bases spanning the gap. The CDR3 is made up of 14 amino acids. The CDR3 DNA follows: TGTGCCATCAGTGAGCGGACCGGGAATTTGGGGCAGTACTTC. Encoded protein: CAISERTGNLGQYF.

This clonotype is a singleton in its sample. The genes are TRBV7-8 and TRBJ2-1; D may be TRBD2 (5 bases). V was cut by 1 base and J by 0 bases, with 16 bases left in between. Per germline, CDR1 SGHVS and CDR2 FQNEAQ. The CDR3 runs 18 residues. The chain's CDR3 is CASSLGPRSAGSYNEQFF. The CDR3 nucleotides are TGTGCCAGCAGCTTAGGACCTCGGTCCGCGGGCTCCTACAATGAGCAGTTCTTC.

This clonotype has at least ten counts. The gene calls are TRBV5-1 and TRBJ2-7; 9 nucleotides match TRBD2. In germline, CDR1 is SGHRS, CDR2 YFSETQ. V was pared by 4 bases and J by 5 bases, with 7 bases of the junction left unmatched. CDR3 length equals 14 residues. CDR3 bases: TGCGCCAGCAGCCTCTCAGGGACTAGCAACGAGCAGTACTTC. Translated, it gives CASSLSGTSNEQYF.

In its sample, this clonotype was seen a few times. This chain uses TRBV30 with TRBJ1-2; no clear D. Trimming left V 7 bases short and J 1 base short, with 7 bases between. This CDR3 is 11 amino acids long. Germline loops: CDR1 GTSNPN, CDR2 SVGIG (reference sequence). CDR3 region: CASYFNYGYTF. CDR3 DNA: TGTGCCTCCTACTTTAACTATGGCTACACCTTC.

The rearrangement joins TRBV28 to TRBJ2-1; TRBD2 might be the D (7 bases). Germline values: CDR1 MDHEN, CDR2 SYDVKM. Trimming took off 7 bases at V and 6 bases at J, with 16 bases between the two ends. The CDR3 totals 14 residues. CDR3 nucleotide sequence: TGTGCCAGCAAGAGCGGGACGGGGGCCAATGAGCAGTTCTTC. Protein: CASKSGTGANEQFF.